Presented here are 21 T cell receptor beta chains from one specimen sequenced in a study of blood T cell repertoires in COVID-19. Assay: immunoSEQ multiplex PCR; the TCRdb copy retains only in-frame clones and omits some. The sample holds almost 50,000 clones; around 68% are singletons and the top ten take 8.8%. Sequencing was carried out using peripheral blood. These receptors were collected from a woman aged 70-85 years with acute or convalescent COVID-19.

As to this clone: Other DNA variants within this sample encode the same CDR3. The rearrangement uses TRBV3-1 (or the pseudogene TRBV3-2) and TRBJ1-1; D uncertain. V was trimmed by 2 bases and J by 0 bases, leaving 4 bases between them. The CDR3 has 13 amino acids. Germline V lookup: CDR1 LGHDT, CDR2 YNNKEL (reference sequence). In DNA form, the CDR3 reads TGTGCCAGCAGCCAATCTGTGAACACTGAAGCTTTCTTT. Translation: CASSQSVNTEAFF.

This clone appeared a few times. J is TRBJ1-4 and V is TRBV15, with D perhaps matching TRBD1 (6 bases). Deletions cut 0 bases from V and 0 bases from J, with 8 bases between. Per the germline V gene, CDR1 is LNHNV and CDR2 is YYDKDF (reference sequence). This CDR3 comprises 16 residues. CDR3 nucleotide sequence: TGTGCCACCAGCAGAGATTCAGGGGCAACTAATGAAAAACTGTTTTTT. It yields the protein CATSRDSGATNEKLFF.

The chain joins TRBV5-4 to TRBJ2-3; TRBD1 matches 7 bases. The CDR3 runs 14 residues. The germline gives CDR1 SGHNT, CDR2 YYREEE (reference sequence). Trimming removed 3 bases from V and 2 bases from J; junction bases left unmatched: 3. CDR3 in DNA: TGTGCCAGCAGCTCCCAGGGGGTCACAGATACGCAGTATTTT. It yields the protein CASSSQGVTDTQYF.

This clone was detected a few times. The CDR3 loop is CASSLARVAGGVIQYF. The CDR3, as DNA: TGTGCCAGCAGCTTGGCCCGCGTAGCGGGGGGGGTCATTCAGTACTTC. The chain links TRBV5-6 to TRBJ2-4; 11 bases match TRBD2. J gave up 9 bases and V 0 bases, and 8 bases lay outside the gene matches. Looked up from germline, CDR1 is SGHDT and CDR2 is YYEEEE. The length of the CDR3 is 16 residues. Looking up the rest from reference TRBV5-6 and TRBJ2-4 gives the full variable domain: DAGVTQSPTHLIKTRGQQVTLRCSPKSGHDTVSWYQQALGQGPQFIFQYYEEEERQRGNFPDRFSGHQFPNYSSELNVNALLLGDSALYLCASSLARVAGGVIQYFGAGTRLSVL.

The chain carries TRBV7-8 and TRBJ1-1; 11 bases fit TRBD1. Germline CDR1 reads SGHVS; CDR2 reads FQNEAQ. There are 15 residues in the CDR3. V lost 6 bases and J lost 4; bases outside the gene matches: 7. CDR3 region: CASRPPGQGGTEAFF. The CDR3 DNA is TGTGCCAGCAGACCACCGGGACAGGGGGGCACTGAAGCTTTCTTT.

The chain recombines TRBV7-6 with TRBJ2-3; 9 bases line up with TRBD2. The CDR3 covers 20 residues. Losses at the gene ends were 6 bases for V and 4 bases for J; bases not matched to a gene: 23. Germline V lookup: CDR1 SGHVS, CDR2 FNYEAQ. The CDR3 bases are TGTGCCAGCAGTCGCGTCGGAGGGACTAGCAATATGTTTTCCGCAGATACGCAGTATTTT. Its translation is CASSRVGGTSNMFSADTQYF.

The rearrangement links TRBV19 to TRBJ1-2; D not resolved. This CDR3 spans 13 amino acids. Germline V gives CDR1 LNHDA, CDR2 SQIVND (reference sequence). The V end lost 0 bases, the J end lost 7 bases, and 9 bases lay between the germline ends. The CDR3 loop reads CASSIDRVGGYTF. The DNA of the CDR3 is TGTGCCAGTAGTATAGATAGAGTTGGTGGCTACACCTTC. Complete variable domain (other parts from reference TRBV19 and TRBJ1-2): DGGITQSPKYLFRKEGQNVTLSCEQNLNHDAMYWYRQDPGQGLRLIYYSQIVNDFQKGDIAEGYSVSREKKESFPLTVTSAQKNPTAFYLCASSIDRVGGYTFGSGTRLTVV.

This chain joins TRBV14 and TRBJ2-2; a weak D match, TRBD2 (5 bases). V lost 2 bases to trimming and J lost 7 bases, with 8 bases between them. The CDR3 has 13 amino acids. Germline CDR1 SGHDN, CDR2 FVKESK. The CDR3 here is CASSQFAGGELFF. The CDR3 nucleotides are TGTGCCAGCAGCCAATTCGCGGGCGGGGAGCTGTTTTTT.

This clone showed up just once. The chain combines TRBV4-3 with TRBJ2-1; 8 positions match TRBD2. The V and J ends lost 3 bases and 9 bases, in that order; junction bases with no gene match: 10. The CDR3 length is 15 residues. The germline V gene has CDR1 LGHNA and CDR2 YSLEER. The CDR3 protein is CASSHVGLEAREQFF. The CDR3 nucleotides are TGCGCCAGCAGCCACGTGGGACTAGAGGCTCGTGAGCAGTTCTTC.

The CDR3 region is CASSLGRGSSYNEQFF. The DNA for the CDR3 is TGTGCCAGCAGCTTGGGGCGGGGAAGCTCCTACAATGAGCAGTTCTTC. The chain employs TRBV5-4 and TRBJ2-1; perhaps TRBD2 as D (6 bases). Trimming took 0 bases from V and 0 from J, leaving 10 bases between them. This CDR3 comprises 16 residues. Germline lookup yields CDR1 SGHNT and CDR2 YYREEE (reference sequence).

This clone was seen only a few times. The chain has TRBV30 and TRBJ1-5; D is undetermined. In germline, CDR1 is GTSNPN, CDR2 SVGIG (reference sequence). V lost 3 bases and J lost 0, with 6 bases in between. There are 13 residues in the CDR3. CDR3 loop: CAWSADSNQPQHF. The CDR3 coding sequence is TGTGCCTGGAGCGCGGATAGCAATCAGCCCCAGCATTTT.

This clone was recorded a few times. The genes are TRBV7-5 and TRBJ1-5. TRBV7-5 is described as a pseudogene. CDR3 length equals 12 residues. The CDR3 nucleotides read TGTGCCAGAAGCTTCCGTAATCAGCCCCAGCATTTT. It codes for CARSFRNQPQHF.

The rearrangement uses TRBV4-1 and TRBJ2-1; 7 nucleotides match TRBD2. Germline V CDR1 and CDR2: MGHRA, YSYEKL. The CDR3 consists of 16 residues. The V gene end was trimmed by 4 bases and the J gene end by 10 bases; junction bases not matched to a gene: 16. Written as DNA, the CDR3 is TGCGCCAGCAGCCCATCACCGGGGCTAGCGGTCCGGGAGCAGTTCTTC. As protein: CASSPSPGLAVREQFF.

The CDR3: CASSFGGGTEAFF. CDR3 DNA: TGTGCCAGCAGCTTCGGGGGGGGGACTGAAGCTTTCTTT. This chain links TRBV7-2 with TRBJ1-1; D is perhaps TRBD1 (5 bases). Germline V gene data show CDR1 as SGHTA and CDR2 as FQGNSA. This CDR3 has 13 residues. V was shortened by 3 bases and J by 5 bases, with 10 bases between the two germline ends.

V gene TRBV7-8 combines with J gene TRBJ1-2; D is ambiguous. This CDR3 contains 13 residues. V dropped 0 bases and J dropped 7 bases, with 9 bases sitting between them. Germline lookup yields CDR1 SGHVS and CDR2 FQNEAQ. CDR3 sequence: CASSLAVQSGYTF. CDR3 nucleotide sequence: TGTGCCAGCAGCTTAGCGGTACAAAGTGGCTACACCTTC.

The J gene is TRBJ2-5, the V gene TRBV5-1, with 7 bases lining up with TRBD1. Looked up from germline, CDR1 is SGHRS and CDR2 is YFSETQ. Trimming removed 5 bases from V and 2 bases from J; junction bases left unmatched: 6. The CDR3 consists of 14 residues. The CDR3 nucleotides read TGCGCCAGCAGGAGCGACAGGGATCAAGAGACCCAGTACTTC. This sequence encodes CASRSDRDQETQYF.

This sequence joins TRBV20-1 and TRBJ2-5; D gene uncertain. The CDR3 loop spans 11 amino acids. Germline V gene sequence: CDR1 DFQATT, CDR2 SNEGSKA (reference sequence). V lost 7 bases and J 2 bases, leaving 8 bases between the germline ends. CDR3 nucleotides: TGCAGTGGTAACTGGCAAGAGACCCAGTACTTC. This encodes CSGNWQETQYF.

This rearrangement joins TRBV2 to TRBJ2-5, with 10 bases lining up with TRBD2. Germline lookup yields CDR1 SNHLY and CDR2 FYNNEI. With V trimmed by 6 bases and J by 5 bases, 9 bases remained unmatched. This CDR3 contains 15 residues. This CDR3 reads CASRSGGAGYETQYF. DNA for the CDR3: TGTGCCAGCAGGAGCGGGGGGGCGGGCTATGAGACCCAGTACTTC.

As for this clone: An end of the junction does not agree with germline; a read error may underlie this. The chain joins TRBV2 to TRBJ1-6; TRBD1 matches 7 bases. CDR1 is SNHLY, CDR2 FYNNEI, per germline. The CDR3 is 12 residues long. CDR3 nucleotide sequence: TGTGCCAGCAGTGAAGCCAGGGGGAGACCTCTCTTT. Protein product: CASSEARGRPLF.

This rearrangement joins TRBV6-4 to TRBJ1-2; TRBD1 matches 8 bases. With V trimmed by 6 bases and J by 3 bases, 15 bases remained unmatched. The germline CDR1 and CDR2 sequences are MRHNA and SNTAGT. The CDR3 has 17 residues. CDR3: CASRGSDRARFYYGYTF. The DNA of the CDR3 is TGTGCCAGCAGAGGATCGGACAGGGCGAGATTTTACTATGGCTACACCTTC.

V usage is TRBV2 and J usage is TRBJ2-3; D uncertain. The CDR3 consists of 12 residues. The germline V gene encodes CDR1 SNHLY and CDR2 FYNNEI. With 7 bases removed from V and 1 base from J, the gap between germline ends came to 6 bases. The DNA of the CDR3 is TGTGCCAGCACCCCAGGCACAGATACGCAGTATTTT. As protein: CASTPGTDTQYF.